The 10 T cell receptor beta chains below all came from one sample that was sequenced in a study of regulatory T cells in long-lasting Graves disease. Described time point: newly diagnosed GD, antithyroid drugs for less than 3 months. Isolated PBMC RNA provided the starting material for the TCR library. Library construction for TCR beta used iRepertoire HTBI primers and Arm-PCR of CDR3 regions. TCRdb recomputed calls from the multiplex PCR reads with MiXCR, one row per CDR3 protein. The data contain fewer than 550,000 distinct CDR3 sequences, 15% to 20% of them singletons. This sample also appeared in a second study, on T cells in Graves' hyperthyroidism and ophthalmopathy.

This sample comprised peripheral blood mononuclear cells (PBMCs), obtained at new diagnosis, from a patient treated with antithyroid drugs. These receptors all stem from a woman aged 40-65 years with Graves disease.

This sequence joins TRBV5-4 and TRBJ2-5; D is unresolved. The CDR3 totals 14 residues. Germline CDR1 SGHNT, CDR2 YYREEE (reference sequence). Trimming took 0 bases from V and 5 from J, leaving 11 bases between them. CDR3 protein: CASSLGQATETQYF. The CDR3 region has the DNA TGTGCCAGCAGCTTGGGTCAGGCTACGGAGACCCAGTACTTC.

This clonotype has just a few counts. V and J are TRBV14 and TRBJ1-1; no definite D call. There are 13 residues in the CDR3. Per germline, CDR1 SGHDN and CDR2 FVKESK. Trimming removed 6 bases from V and 4 bases from J, with 12 bases in between. Here the CDR3 reads CASRPTFTTEAFF. In DNA form, the CDR3 reads TGTGCCAGCAGACCCACCTTTACCACTGAAGCTTTCTTT.

In this sample, this clonotype turned up a few times. The chain employs TRBV10-3 and TRBJ2-5; possible D gene TRBD2, 6 bases. The CDR3 contains 13 residues. In germline, CDR1 is ENHRY, CDR2 SYGVKD. The germline V and J ends were trimmed by 8 bases and 1 base, with 11 bases remaining between them. The CDR3 loop reads CAIRGSLQETQYF. The CDR3 DNA is TGTGCCATCCGGGGGAGCCTCCAAGAGACCCAGTACTTC.

The V and J genes are TRBV7-3 and TRBJ2-5; D gene uncertain. The germline V and J ends were trimmed by 5 bases and 4 bases, with 11 bases remaining between them. Germline-derived CDR1 and CDR2 are SGHTA and FQGTGA. This CDR3 spans 13 amino acids. The chain's CDR3 is CASSMYNGETQYF. CDR3 DNA sequence: TGTGCCAGCAGCATGTACAACGGAGAGACCCAGTACTTC.

This clonotype was seen ten or more times. Its ends do not fully match the called genes, so a read error is possible. The chain combines TRBV7-9 with TRBJ1-1; D is possibly TRBD1 (5 bases). CDR3 length: 18 amino acids. From germline, CDR1 is SEHNR and CDR2 FQNEAQ (reference sequence). This chain's CDR3 is CASSLYTGAIGVNTEAFF. CDR3 in DNA: TGCGCCAGCAGCTTGTACACAGGCGCGATCGGCGTGAACACTGAAGCTTTCTTT.

About this clonotype: Being one base from a much bigger clone, this may be a read error. The chain employs TRBV3-1 and TRBJ1-1, with a tentative D call TRBD1 (5 bases). The CDR3 sequence is 13 residues long. CDR1 is LGHDT and CDR2 is YNNKEL in the germline V gene (reference sequence). DNA of the CDR3: TGTGCCGGCAGCCAAGATCAGGGCACTGAAGCTTTCTTT. Translated, it gives CAGSQDQGTEAFF.

This chain links TRBV3-1 with TRBJ1-6; D not resolved. The V gene's germline CDR1 is LGHDT and CDR2 YNNKEL (reference sequence). V shed 8 bases and J shed 1 base, with 15 bases lying between them. This CDR3 has 16 residues. In nucleotides, the CDR3 is TGTGCCAGCGCCCTAGGTCTAGGATCCTATAATTCACCCCTCCACTTT. This codes for CASALGLGSYNSPLHF.

CDR3 sequence (DNA): TGTGCCAGCAGCCAAGATTCGAGGTATACGCAGTATTTT. It yields the protein CASSQDSRYTQYF. The chain has TRBV3-1 and TRBJ2-3; no definite D call. V lost 0 bases, J lost 7 bases, and 8 bases lay in between. Germline CDR1 LGHDT, CDR2 YNNKEL (reference sequence). CDR3 length: 13 amino acids.

As for this clonotype: It differs at one base from a far larger clone, so likely a read error. V usage is TRBV6-2 or TRBV6-3 and J usage is TRBJ2-6, with D perhaps TRBD1 or TRBD2 (5 bases each). This CDR3 is 16 amino acids long. Germline CDR1 MNHEY, CDR2 SVGEGT. CDR3 nucleotide sequence: TGTGCCAGCATTAACTCTGGATCTCCCGGGGCCAACGTCCCGACTTTC. This gives the protein CASINSGSPGANVPTF.

This clonotype was found a few times. J is TRBJ2-7 and V is TRBV19; no definite D call. This CDR3 comprises 17 residues. Germline V lookup: CDR1 LNHDA, CDR2 SQIVND (reference sequence). The V and J ends lost 1 base and 5 bases respectively, with 21 bases between them. The CDR3, as DNA: TGTGCCAGTAGTATAGGAGGACCGGCGCGGCAGTACCACGAGCAGTACTTC. Translating gives CASSIGGPARQYHEQYF.